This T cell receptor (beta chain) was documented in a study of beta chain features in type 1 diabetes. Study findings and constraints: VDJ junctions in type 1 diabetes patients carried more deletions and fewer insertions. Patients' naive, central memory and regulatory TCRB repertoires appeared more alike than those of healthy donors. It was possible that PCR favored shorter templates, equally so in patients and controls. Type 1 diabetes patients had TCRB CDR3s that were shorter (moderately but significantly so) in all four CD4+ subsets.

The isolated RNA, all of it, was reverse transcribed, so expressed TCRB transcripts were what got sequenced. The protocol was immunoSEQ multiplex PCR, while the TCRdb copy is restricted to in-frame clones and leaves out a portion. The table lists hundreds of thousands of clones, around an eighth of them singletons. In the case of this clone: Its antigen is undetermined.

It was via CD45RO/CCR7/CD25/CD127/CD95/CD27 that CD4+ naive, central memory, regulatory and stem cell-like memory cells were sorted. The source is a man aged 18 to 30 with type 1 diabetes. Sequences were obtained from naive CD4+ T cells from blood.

CDR3 loop: CASTRAHEQYF. CDR3 nucleotides: TGTGCCAGCACCCGGGCCCACGAGCAGTACTTC. The chain recombines TRBV2 with TRBJ2-7, with D unresolved. Germline V CDR1 and CDR2: SNHLY, FYNNEI. The CDR3 is 11 amino acids. The germline V and J ends were trimmed by 7 bases and 5 bases, with 9 bases remaining between them.